The entry that follows covers one T cell receptor (beta chain) sequence. Assay used: immunoSEQ multiplex PCR; TCRdb lists only in-frame clones, some missing. The sample lists about 56,000 clones, 80% to 90% seen once, with around 0.4% in the top ten. The record originates from a study of T cell changes during pregnancy in multiple sclerosis. Sequencing was performed on CD4+ T cells from peripheral blood mononuclear cells, taken in the third trimester of pregnancy. This sequence was found in a female donor with multiple sclerosis, enrolled in a pregnancy study.

In DNA form, the CDR3 reads TGTGCCAGCACAGGGGAGAGCAGGTACAATGAGCAGTTCTTC. This encodes CASTGESRYNEQFF. The genes are TRBV28 and TRBJ2-1; D perhaps matches TRBD1 (6 bases). CDR1 MDHEN and CDR2 SYDVKM come from the germline V gene. The V end was cut by 7 bases, the J end by 4 bases, with 14 bases between. This CDR3 comprises 14 residues.